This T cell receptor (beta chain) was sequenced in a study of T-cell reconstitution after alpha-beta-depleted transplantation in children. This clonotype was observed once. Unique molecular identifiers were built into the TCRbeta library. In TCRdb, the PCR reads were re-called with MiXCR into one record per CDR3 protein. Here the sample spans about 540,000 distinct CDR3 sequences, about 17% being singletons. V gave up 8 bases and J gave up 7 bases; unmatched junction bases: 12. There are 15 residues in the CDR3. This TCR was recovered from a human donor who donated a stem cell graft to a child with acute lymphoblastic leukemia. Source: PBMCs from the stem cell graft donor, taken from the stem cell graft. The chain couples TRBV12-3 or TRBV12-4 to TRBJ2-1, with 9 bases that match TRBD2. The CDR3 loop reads CASDSLSGSRNEQFF. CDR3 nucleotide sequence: TGTGCCAGCGACAGCCTTAGCGGGAGTCGGAATGAGCAGTTCTTC.